This TCR beta chain is drawn from a study of cytomegalovirus exposure and HLA in healthy donors. Findings and caveats of the study: The tendency of first-cohort TCR clusters to co-occur in the roughly 120 validation repertoires was identified by a subsequent analysis.

Comment on this clone: Its antigen is undetermined.

Produced via immunoSEQ multiplex PCR; TCRdb's table is partial and in-frame only. This sample carries 170,000 or so clones, about 85% of them seen once, and the ten largest clones take approximately 15%. This CDR3 has 15 amino acids. V lost 0 bases and J lost 2, with 12 bases in between. Per germline, CDR1 SGDLS and CDR2 YYNGEE. The sequence was obtained from a man aged 18-30 years in good health and CMV-seropositive. The sample was PBMCs. The V gene is TRBV9, the J gene TRBJ2-7; D uncertain. The CDR3 nucleotides read TGTGCCAGCAGCGTAGCTACTGGGCCGGCCTACGAGCAGTACTTC. It yields the protein CASSVATGPAYEQYF.